Sequencing of this T cell receptor (beta chain) was carried out in a study of glioma-infiltrating T cells. General study findings and limits: Tissue-blood divergence was below expectation in non-neoplastic patients, above in gliomas.

CDR1 and CDR2 from the germline V gene are MNHNS and SASEGT. This CDR3 is built from 17 residues. Trimming pared 1 base from V and 5 bases from J, leaving 20 bases between. Using RNA template, CDR3s of TCR alpha and beta were amplified with iRepertoire arm-PCR. Tissue mRNA or PBMC total RNA, 100-400 ng, went into one-step reverse transcription and amplification. TCRdb independently ran MiXCR on the multiplex PCR reads; one entry per CDR3 protein. The sample lists under 130,000 distinct CDR3 sequences, about 28% occurring once. On this clonotype: Antigen unknown. This may be a read error, as it is one base from a much larger clone.

This sequence joins TRBV6-1 and TRBJ2-5, with D uncertain. Sequencing input: glioma tissue, nonneoplastic brain tissue, or PBMCs (not recorded which). This receptor was obtained from a human donor with low-grade glioma or glioblastoma, undergoing nonglioma brain surgery, or in good health (not recorded which). The CDR3 here is CASSEEVLSNGRETQYF. The CDR3, as DNA: TGTGCCAGCAGTGAAGAGGTTCTTTCAAACGGGCGGGAGACCCAGTACTTC.